The clone carrying this TCR beta chain was observed a few times. The germline gives CDR1 SQVTM, CDR2 ANQGSEA. This CDR3 spans 13 amino acids. After removal of 1 base from V and 7 bases from J, the junction contained 1 base not matched to a gene. This record belongs to a study of T-cell reconstitution after alpha-beta-depleted transplantation in children. Preparation of the TCRbeta library was carried out with unique molecular identifiers. TCRdb independently ran MiXCR on the PCR reads; one entry per CDR3 protein. The data contain roughly 170,000 distinct CDR3 sequences, approximately 6.6% of them singletons.

Sequencing was performed on PBMCs from the stem cell graft donor, taken from the stem cell graft. This TCR derives from a human donor who donated a stem cell graft to a child with Wiskott-Aldrich syndrome. The V call is TRBV29-1, the J call TRBJ2-2; 9 nucleotides match TRBD2. The CDR3 sequence: CSVEGGRDGELFF. CDR3 DNA: TGCAGCGTTGAAGGCGGGAGGGACGGGGAGCTGTTTTTT.